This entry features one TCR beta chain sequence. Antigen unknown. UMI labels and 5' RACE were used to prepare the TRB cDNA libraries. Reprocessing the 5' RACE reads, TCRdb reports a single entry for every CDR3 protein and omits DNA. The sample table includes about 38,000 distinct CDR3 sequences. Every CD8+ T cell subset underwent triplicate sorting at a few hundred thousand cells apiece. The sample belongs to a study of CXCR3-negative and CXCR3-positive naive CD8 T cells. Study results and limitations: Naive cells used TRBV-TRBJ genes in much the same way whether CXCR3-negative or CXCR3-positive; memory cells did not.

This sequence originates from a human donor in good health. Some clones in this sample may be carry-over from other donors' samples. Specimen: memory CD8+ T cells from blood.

CDR3 in amino acids: CASSFESGPYEQYF. V is TRBV5-4 and J is TRBJ2-7; TCRdb returns TRBD1, unconfirmable since there is no DNA. CDR1 SGHNT and CDR2 YYREEE come from the germline V gene (reference sequence). CDR3 length: 14 amino acids.